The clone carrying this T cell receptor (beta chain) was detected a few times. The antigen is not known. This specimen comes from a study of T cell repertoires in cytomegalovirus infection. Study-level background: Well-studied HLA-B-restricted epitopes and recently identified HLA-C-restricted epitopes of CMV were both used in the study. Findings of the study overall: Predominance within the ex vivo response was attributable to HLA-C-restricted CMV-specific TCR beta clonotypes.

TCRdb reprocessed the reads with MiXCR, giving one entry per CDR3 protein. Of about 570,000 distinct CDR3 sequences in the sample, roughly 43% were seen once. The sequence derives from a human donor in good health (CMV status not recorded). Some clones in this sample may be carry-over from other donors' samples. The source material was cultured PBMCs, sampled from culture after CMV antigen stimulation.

CDR3 region: CASSASGGADTQYF. DNA of the CDR3: TGTGCCAGCAGCGCTAGCGGGGGGGCAGATACGCAGTATTTT. The rearrangement links TRBV6-1 to TRBJ2-3; 12 bases agree with TRBD2. The CDR3 spans 14 residues. Trimming cost V 6 bases and J 4 bases; bases outside gene matches: 2. The germline V gene has CDR1 MNHNS and CDR2 SASEGT.